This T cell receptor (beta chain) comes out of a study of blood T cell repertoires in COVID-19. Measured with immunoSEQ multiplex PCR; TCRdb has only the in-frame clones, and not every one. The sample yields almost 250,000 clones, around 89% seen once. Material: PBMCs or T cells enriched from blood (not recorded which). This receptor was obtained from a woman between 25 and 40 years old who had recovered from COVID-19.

The CDR3 nucleotides are TGTGCCAGCAGCTTAGGGTTCCGACAGGGTGGTGGCTACACCTTC. Encoded protein: CASSLGFRQGGGYTF. The genes are TRBV7-9 and TRBJ1-2, with 7 bases aligning to TRBD1. The CDR3 is 15 residues long. The J segment lost 7 bases and the V segment lost 1 base, leaving 9 bases of the junction unmatched. Germline lookup yields CDR1 SEHNR and CDR2 FQNEAQ (reference sequence).